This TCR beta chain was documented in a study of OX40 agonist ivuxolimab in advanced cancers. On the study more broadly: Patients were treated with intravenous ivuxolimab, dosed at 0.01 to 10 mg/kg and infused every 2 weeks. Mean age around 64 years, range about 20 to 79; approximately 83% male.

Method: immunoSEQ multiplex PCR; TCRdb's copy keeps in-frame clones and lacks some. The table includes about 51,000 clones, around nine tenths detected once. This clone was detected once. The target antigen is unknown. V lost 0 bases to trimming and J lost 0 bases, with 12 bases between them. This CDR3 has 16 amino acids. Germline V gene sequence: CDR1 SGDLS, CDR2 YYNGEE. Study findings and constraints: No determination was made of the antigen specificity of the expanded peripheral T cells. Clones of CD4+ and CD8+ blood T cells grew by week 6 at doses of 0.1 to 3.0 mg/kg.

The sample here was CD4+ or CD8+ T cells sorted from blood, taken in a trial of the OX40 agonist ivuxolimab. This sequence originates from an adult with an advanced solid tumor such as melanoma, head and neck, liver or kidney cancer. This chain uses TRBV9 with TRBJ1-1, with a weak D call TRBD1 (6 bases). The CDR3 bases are TGTGCCAGCAGCGTAGGAGGGGGGGCCATGAACACTGAAGCTTTCTTT. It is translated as CASSVGGGAMNTEAFF.